Listed below are T cell receptor beta chains from one sample, sequenced in a study of shared clonotypes between healthy human individuals. Some clones are missing from TCRdb's copy, which holds only in-frame ones; the method was immunoSEQ multiplex PCR. The sample lists 1.5 million to 2.5 million clones, about 95% seen once, with approximately 1% in the top ten. Sequencing input: naive CD8+ T cells sorted from blood. Source of these receptors: a man aged 18 to 30 in good health. Both conserved end residues are part of each CDR3. The D gene is left open where the match is weak. Size is stated for part of the rows, as once, few or many counts, or as a class when the clone is expanded.

v_call	d_call	clone_size	j_call	cdr3_nt	cdr3_aa
TRBV27	NA	NA	TRBJ1-6	TGTGCCAGCGCCCCCCGGGGCGTTGCCTCACCCCTCCACTTT	CASAPRGVASPLHF
TRBV7-9	NA	once	TRBJ2-2	TGTGCCAGCACCGCGAACACCGGGGAGCTGTTTTTT	CASTANTGELFF
TRBV6-1	NA	NA	TRBJ2-7	TGTGCCAGCAGTGAAGATCAGGGTAGCTCCTACGAGCAGTACTTC	CASSEDQGSSYEQYF
TRBV18	TRBD1	once	TRBJ2-2	TGTGCCAGCTCACCCCCCGGGACAGGGGAAACCGGGGAGCTGTTTTTT	CASSPPGTGETGELFF
TRBV6-1	NA	NA	TRBJ1-3	TGTGCCAGCAGTGAAGCCCCCCGGAGAGGAAACACCATATATTTT	CASSEAPRRGNTIYF
TRBV9	NA	few	TRBJ2-2	TGTGCCAGCAGCGTCTCGGCAGGGCATAACACCGGGGAGCTGTTTTTT	CASSVSAGHNTGELFF
TRBV6-5	TRBD1	NA	TRBJ1-2	TGTGCCAGCAGAGGACAGGGAAACTATGGCTACACCTTC	CASRGQGNYGYTF
TRBV7-9	NA	NA	TRBJ1-2	TGTGCCAGCAGCCCGTGGGGGCAGGGCTACACCTTC	CASSPWGQGYTF
TRBV6-5	NA	NA	TRBJ1-5	TGTGCCAGCAGTTACTCGAGTAACGGGCCCCAGCATTTT	CASSYSSNGPQHF
TRBV6-1	TRBD1	NA	TRBJ1-5	TGTGCCAGCAGTGAAATCAGGGGGCGTAGGCAGCCCCAGCATTTT	CASSEIRGRRQPQHF
TRBV4-1	NA	NA	TRBJ2-3	TGCGCCAGCAGGGAGGAAAGCACAGATACGCAGTATTTT	CASREESTDTQYF
TRBV9	TRBD1	NA	TRBJ1-1	TGTGCCAGCAGCGGTAGGACAGGGGAAGCTTTCTTT	CASSGRTGEAFF
TRBV11-2	NA	NA	TRBJ2-3	TGTGCCAGCAGCTTAACCCCAGGGGCCACAGATACGCAGTATTTT	CASSLTPGATDTQYF
TRBV5-1	TRBD1	NA	TRBJ2-1	TGCGCCAGCAGCTGGACAGGGGGAGATGAGCAGTTCTTC	CASSWTGGDEQFF
TRBV30	NA	NA	TRBJ1-4	TGTGCCTGGAGTGATTCGGGGGTTGGTGAAAAACTGTTTTTT	CAWSDSGVGEKLFF
TRBV10-3	NA	NA	TRBJ2-1	TGTGCCATCAGTGGATACCGGGACGAGCAGTTCTTC	CAISGYRDEQFF
TRBV5-1	NA	NA	TRBJ2-5	TGCGCCAGCAGCTTGTGGCGGGGGCCTCAAGAGACCCAGTACTTC	CASSLWRGPQETQYF
TRBV9	TRBD2	NA	TRBJ2-1	TGTGCCAGCTCGGAGAGCGGGAACAATGAGCAGTTCTTC	CASSESGNNEQFF
TRBV27	TRBD1	NA	TRBJ1-2	TGTGCCAGCAGTCCGAGGACAGGGGGCTATGGCTACACCTTC	CASSPRTGGYGYTF
TRBV30	NA	NA	TRBJ1-1	TGTGCCTGGAGTCTCCAGGGGAATACTGAAGCTTTCTTT	CAWSLQGNTEAFF
TRBV19	NA	NA	TRBJ1-1	TGTGCCAGTAGTATGCTCCGGGACGCCATGAACACTGAAGCTTTCTTT	CASSMLRDAMNTEAFF
TRBV9	TRBD1	NA	TRBJ1-3	TGTGCCAGCAGCCCGGACAGGGCCTCTGGAAACACCATATATTTT	CASSPDRASGNTIYF
TRBV6-5	NA	NA	TRBJ2-2	TGTGCCAGCAGTTGGAAAGCGAACACCGGGGAGCTGTTTTTT	CASSWKANTGELFF
TRBV10-2	NA	NA	TRBJ1-5	TGCGCCAGCAGTGAGGGGGATTACAATCAGCCCCAGCATTTT	CASSEGDYNQPQHF
TRBV7-9	TRBD2	NA	TRBJ2-1	TGTGCCAGCTGGGGCGGGGGGGTAGGTGAGCAGTTCTTC	CASWGGGVGEQFF
TRBV4-2	NA	NA	TRBJ1-1	TGTGCCAGCAGCCAAGATCCGGGTAGCGCTGAAGCTTTCTTT	CASSQDPGSAEAFF
TRBV4-3	TRBD1	NA	TRBJ1-2	TGCGCCAGCAGCCAAGGGACAGGGCCAGGGTATGGCTACACCTTC	CASSQGTGPGYGYTF
TRBV5-8	NA	NA	TRBJ2-7	TGTGCCAGCAGCTTGGCGCAGGGCTACGAGCAGTACTTC	CASSLAQGYEQYF
TRBV6-5	NA	NA	TRBJ2-2	TGTGCCAGCAGTTACTTAGCAGGGGCGATCACCGGGGAGCTGTTTTTT	CASSYLAGAITGELFF
TRBV27	TRBD1	NA	TRBJ2-7	TGTGCCAGCAGTCTGGGGTGGGGGACAGGTTCCTACGAGCAGTACTTC	CASSLGWGTGSYEQYF
TRBV5-4	NA	NA	TRBJ2-5	TGTGCCAGCAGTCCAAGGGGGCAAGAGACCCAGTACTTC	CASSPRGQETQYF
TRBV4-3	TRBD1	NA	TRBJ2-7	TGCGCCAGCAGTCCCGGGACAGGGGCCTACGAGCAGTACTTC	CASSPGTGAYEQYF